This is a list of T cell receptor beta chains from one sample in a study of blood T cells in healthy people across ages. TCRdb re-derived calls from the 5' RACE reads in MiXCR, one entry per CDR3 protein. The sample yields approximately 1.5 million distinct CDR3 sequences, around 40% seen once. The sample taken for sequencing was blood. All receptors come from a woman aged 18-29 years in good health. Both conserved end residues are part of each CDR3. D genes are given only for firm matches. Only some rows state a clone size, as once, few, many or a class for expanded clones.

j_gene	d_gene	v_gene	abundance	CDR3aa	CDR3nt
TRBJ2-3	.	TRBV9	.	CASSPRTMPGTTQYF	TGTGCCAGCAGCCCACGTACCATGCCAGGGACGACGCAGTATTTT
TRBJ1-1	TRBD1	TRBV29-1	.	CSVSGTGGLDTEAFF	TGCAGCGTCTCCGGGACAGGGGGCCTGGACACTGAAGCTTTCTTT
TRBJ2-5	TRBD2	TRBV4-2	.	CASSQELAGELYNEQYF	TGTGCCAGCAGCCAAGAGCTAGCGGGGGAACTCTACAATGAGCAGTACTTC
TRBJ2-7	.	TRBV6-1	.	CASSDRGSTYEQYF	TGTGCCAGCAGTGATCGGGGGTCCACCTACGAGCAGTACTTC
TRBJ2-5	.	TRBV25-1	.	CAGSDGRGSETQYF	TGTGCCGGCAGTGATGGACGGGGGAGTGAGACCCAGTACTTC
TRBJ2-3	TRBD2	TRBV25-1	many	CASSFRAGGPTDTQYF	TGTGCCAGCAGTTTCCGGGCGGGGGGGCCGACAGATACGCAGTATTTT
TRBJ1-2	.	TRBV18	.	CASSPRPRDGYTF	TGTGCCAGCTCCCCACGACCCAGGGATGGCTACACCTTC
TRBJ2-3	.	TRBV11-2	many	CASSPSGGSTDTQYF	TGTGCCAGCAGCCCTAGTGGGGGTAGCACAGATACGCAGTATTTT
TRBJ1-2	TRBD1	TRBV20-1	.	CSATPGQGLFYGYTF	TGCAGTGCGACGCCGGGACAGGGCTTGTTCTATGGCTACACCTTC
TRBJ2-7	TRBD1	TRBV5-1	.	CASRRGTGIFYEQYF	TGCGCCAGCAGACGCGGGACAGGGATATTCTACGAGCAGTACTTC
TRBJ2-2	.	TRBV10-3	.	CAISEESYTGELFF	TGTGCCATCAGTGAGGAGTCGTACACCGGGGAGCTGTTTTTT
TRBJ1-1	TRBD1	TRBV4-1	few	CASSQQTGTGTEAFF	TGCGCCAGCAGCCAGCAGACAGGGACGGGGACTGAAGCTTTCTTT
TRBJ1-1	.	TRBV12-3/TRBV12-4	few	CASSFQGRNAEAFF	TGTGCCAGCAGTTTCCAGGGTAGGAACGCTGAAGCTTTCTTT
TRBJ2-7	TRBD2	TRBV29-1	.	CSVDGTSAYNEQYF	TGCAGCGTTGACGGGACTAGCGCGTACAATGAGCAGTACTTC
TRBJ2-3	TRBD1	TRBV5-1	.	CASSPGQGSTLGADTQYF	TGCGCCAGCAGCCCGGGACAGGGTTCGACCCTTGGAGCAGATACGCAGTATTTT
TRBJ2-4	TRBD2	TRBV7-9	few	CASSSSRGNLAKNIQYF	TGTGCCAGCAGCTCCTCGCGGGGGAATCTAGCCAAAAACATTCAGTACTTC
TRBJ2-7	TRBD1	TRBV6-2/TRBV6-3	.	CASSYGTGVYEQYF	TGTGCCAGCAGTTACGGGACAGGAGTGTACGAGCAGTACTTC
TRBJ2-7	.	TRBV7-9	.	CASSQSMGGDEQYF	TGTGCCAGCAGCCAGTCGATGGGTGGCGACGAGCAGTACTTC
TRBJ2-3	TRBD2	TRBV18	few	CASSPPPSGDTDTQYF	TGTGCCAGCTCACCACCGCCTAGCGGGGATACAGATACGCAGTATTTT
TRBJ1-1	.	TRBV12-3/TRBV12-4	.	CASSLWVGGLTTEAFF	TGTGCCAGCAGTTTATGGGTCGGGGGGCTAACAACTGAAGCTTTCTTT
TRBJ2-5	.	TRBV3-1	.	CASSQDRWQGWEQYF	TGTGCCAGCAGCCAAGATAGATGGCAGGGGTGGGAGCAGTACTTC
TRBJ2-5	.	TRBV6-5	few	CASSYDQTRQETQYF	TGTGCCAGCAGTTACGATCAAACCCGCCAAGAGACCCAGTACTTC
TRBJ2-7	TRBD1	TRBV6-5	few	CASSYSMVQGATYEQYF	TGTGCCAGCAGTTACTCGATGGTACAGGGGGCGACCTACGAGCAGTACTTC
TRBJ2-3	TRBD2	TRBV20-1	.	CSARVASGRSPDTQYF	TGCAGTGCTAGAGTTGCTAGCGGGAGAAGTCCAGATACGCAGTATTTT
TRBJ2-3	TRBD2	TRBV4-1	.	CASSQDRTSGGADTQYF	TGCGCCAGCAGCCAAGACCGGACTAGCGGGGGGGCAGATACGCAGTATTTT
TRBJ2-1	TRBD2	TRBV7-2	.	CASSLLREDNEQFF	TGTGCCAGCAGCTTGTTGCGGGAGGACAATGAGCAGTTCTTC
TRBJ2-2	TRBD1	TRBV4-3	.	CASSRDRGRPGELFF	TGCGCCAGCAGCCGCGACAGGGGGCGTCCCGGGGAGCTGTTTTTT
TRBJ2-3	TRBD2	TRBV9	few	CASSQHRGGPDTQYF	TGTGCCAGCAGCCAGCACCGGGGGGGCCCAGATACGCAGTATTTT